This T cell receptor (beta chain) stems from a study of blood T cell repertoires in COVID-19. About the study: The study drew acute and convalescent COVID-19 samples from the United States, Italy and Spain.

Source study methods: Amplification of reference gene primers provided the estimated nucleated cell counts. TCRdb keeps only in-frame clones here, not all; method: immunoSEQ multiplex PCR. That table gives V, J and clone size, and the DNA gave D and trimming. This table has roughly 81,000 clones, roughly 86% appearing once. V gave up 1 base and J gave up 6 bases; unmatched junction bases: 7. From germline, CDR1 is MNHEY and CDR2 SVGAGI. The length of the CDR3 is 16 residues. The chain carries TRBV6-5 and TRBJ2-1; 9 bases map to TRBD1. The specimen sequenced was peripheral blood. This receptor was identified in a man in his forties or fifties with acute or convalescent COVID-19. CDR3: CASSYLGGTGINEQFF. Here the CDR3 DNA reads TGTGCCAGCAGTTACTTGGGCGGGACAGGGATCAATGAGCAGTTCTTC.